This is a list of T cell receptor beta chains from one sample in a study of technical replicates of blood from several donors. The repertoire was sequenced with immunoSEQ multiplex PCR; TCRdb's copy has only in-frame clones and lacks some. The sample yields under 85,000 clones, around 96% seen once. Sequenced input: T cells isolated from PBMCs. Receptors originate from a human donor in good health. The CDR3 runs from the conserved cysteine through the conserved F or W. The D gene is left open where the match is weak. Expanded clones are given a class, and other clones once, few, many or no size at all.

V	D	J	size	CDR3	DNA
TRBV29-1	.	TRBJ2-7	once	CSVEGGPGGVYEQYF	TGCAGCGTTGAGGGGGGGCCTGGCGGAGTTTACGAGCAGTACTTC
TRBV6-5	.	TRBJ1-1	.	CASTRGGGTEAFF	TGTGCCAGCACCAGGGGAGGGGGCACTGAAGCTTTCTTT
TRBV4-2	TRBD2	TRBJ2-7	.	CASSQVGLAPYEQYF	TGTGCCAGCAGCCAAGTGGGACTAGCCCCCTACGAGCAGTACTTC
TRBV6-5	.	TRBJ2-7	.	CASSYGGTDYEQYF	TGTGCCAGCAGTTACGGAGGGACAGACTACGAGCAGTACTTC
TRBV7-2	TRBD2	TRBJ2-7	once	CASSASGSEQYF	TGTGCCAGCAGCGCTAGCGGGAGCGAGCAGTACTTC
TRBV6-5	TRBD1	TRBJ2-3	.	CASSYGGTGWDTQYF	TGTGCCAGCAGTTACGGGGGGACAGGCTGGGATACGCAGTATTTT
TRBV13	TRBD2	TRBJ2-1	.	CASSITGTSGSYEQFF	TGTGCCAGCAGCATAACCGGGACTAGCGGGAGTTATGAGCAGTTCTTC
TRBV10-3	.	TRBJ1-1	.	CAISEGVANTEAFF	TGTGCCATCAGTGAAGGGGTGGCGAACACTGAAGCTTTCTTT
TRBV6-6	.	TRBJ1-5	.	CASSSAGSRQPQHF	TGTGCCAGCAGTTCAGCCGGATCTAGGCAGCCCCAGCATTTT
TRBV6-6	.	TRBJ1-5	once	CASSFNGGQPQHF	TGTGCCAGCAGTTTTAACGGAGGACAGCCCCAGCATTTT
TRBV7-8	.	TRBJ2-7	.	CASSLGLHYEQYF	TGTGCCAGCAGCCTGGGCCTTCACTACGAGCAGTACTTC
TRBV27	TRBD1	TRBJ2-7	.	CASSRDREIYEQYF	TGTGCCAGCAGCCGGGACAGAGAAATCTACGAGCAGTACTTC
TRBV11-2	.	TRBJ2-7	.	CASSHDSVSYEQYF	TGTGCCAGCAGTCATGACAGTGTCTCCTACGAGCAGTACTTC
TRBV10-3	.	TRBJ1-1	.	CAISESMFNRNTEAFF	TGTGCCATCAGTGAGTCGATGTTTAACAGGAACACTGAAGCTTTCTTT
TRBV28	.	TRBJ1-2	.	CASSPAGGWGGYTF	TGTGCCAGCAGTCCCGCGGGGGGGTGGGGTGGCTACACCTTC
TRBV19	TRBD2	TRBJ2-3	.	CASLAGGTDTQYF	TGTGCCAGTTTAGCGGGAGGAACAGATACGCAGTATTTT
TRBV6-5	.	TRBJ1-5	.	CASTTPGQPQHF	TGTGCCAGCACCACTCCCGGTCAGCCCCAGCATTTT
TRBV5-1	.	TRBJ2-3	.	CASSWGDTDTQYF	TGCGCCAGCAGCTGGGGAGACACAGATACGCAGTATTTT
TRBV10-3	TRBD1	TRBJ2-7	.	CAISESILKGQSFEQYF	TGTGCCATCAGTGAGTCGATTTTGAAGGGACAGAGTTTCGAGCAGTACTTC
TRBV2	.	TRBJ1-1	.	CASSGEGNTEAFF	TGTGCCAGCAGTGGGGAGGGAAACACTGAAGCTTTCTTT
TRBV18	TRBD1	TRBJ1-1	once	CASSPPPGGAYTEAFF	TGTGCCAGCTCACCCCCACCAGGGGGCGCGTACACTGAAGCTTTCTTT
TRBV30	.	TRBJ1-1	.	CAWTGLQNTEAFF	TGTGCCTGGACAGGACTGCAGAACACTGAAGCTTTCTTT
TRBV10-3	.	TRBJ2-5	.	CAISESGQIQETQYF	TGTGCCATCAGTGAGTCGGGACAAATACAAGAGACCCAGTACTTC
TRBV23-1	.	TRBJ2-5	.	CADTIIVGVATQYF	TGCGCCGATACAATAATCGTAGGAGTGGCGACCCAGTACTTC